This T cell receptor beta chain was documented in a study of CD8 T cell repertoires and HIV-1 epitope variants. Study summary: Twenty-five autologous and known Gag and Nef epitope variant peptides each stimulated T cells separately.

Method: immunoSEQ multiplex PCR; TCRdb's copy keeps in-frame clones and lacks some. The data show some 6,000 clones, over 60% seen once. With respect to this clone: Its antigen is undetermined.

Germline lookup yields CDR1 SSHAT and CDR2 FNYEAQ (reference sequence). V lost 2 bases and J lost 6, with 8 bases in between. The CDR3 extends over 12 amino acids. The rearrangement uses TRBV7-7 and TRBJ2-7, with D tentatively TRBD2 (6 bases). Sequencing was performed on cultured CD8+ T cells derived from PBMCs. The origin of this receptor is a male donor with HIV. CDR3 region: CASSLRAGEQYF. The CDR3 DNA sequence: TGTGCCAGCAGCTTACGAGCGGGCGAGCAGTACTTC.